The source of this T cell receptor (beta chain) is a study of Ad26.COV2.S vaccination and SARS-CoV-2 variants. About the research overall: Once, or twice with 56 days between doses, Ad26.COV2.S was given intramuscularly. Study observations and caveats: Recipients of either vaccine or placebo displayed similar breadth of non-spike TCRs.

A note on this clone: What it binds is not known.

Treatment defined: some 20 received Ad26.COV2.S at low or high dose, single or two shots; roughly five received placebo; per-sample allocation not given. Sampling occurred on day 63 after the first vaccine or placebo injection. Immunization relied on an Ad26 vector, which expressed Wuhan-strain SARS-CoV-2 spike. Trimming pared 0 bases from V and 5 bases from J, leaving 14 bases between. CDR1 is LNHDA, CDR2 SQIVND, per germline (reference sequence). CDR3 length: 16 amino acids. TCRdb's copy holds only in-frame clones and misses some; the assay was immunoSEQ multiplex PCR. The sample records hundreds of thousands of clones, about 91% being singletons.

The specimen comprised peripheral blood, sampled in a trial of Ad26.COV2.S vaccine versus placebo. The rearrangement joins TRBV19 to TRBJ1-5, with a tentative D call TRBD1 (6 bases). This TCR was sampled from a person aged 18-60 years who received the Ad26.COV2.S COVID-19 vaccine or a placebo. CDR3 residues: CASSIDATGGHQPQHF. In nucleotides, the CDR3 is TGTGCCAGTAGTATAGATGCGACCGGGGGGCATCAGCCCCAGCATTTT.